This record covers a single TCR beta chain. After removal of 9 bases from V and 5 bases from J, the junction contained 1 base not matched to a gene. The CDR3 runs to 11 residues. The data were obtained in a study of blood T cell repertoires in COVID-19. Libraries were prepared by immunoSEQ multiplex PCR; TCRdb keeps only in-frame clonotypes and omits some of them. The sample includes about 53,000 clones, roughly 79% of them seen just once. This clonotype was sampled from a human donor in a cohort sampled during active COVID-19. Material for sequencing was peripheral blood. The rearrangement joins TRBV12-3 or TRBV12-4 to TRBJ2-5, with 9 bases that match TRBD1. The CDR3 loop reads CASGTGETQYF. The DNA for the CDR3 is TGTGCCAGTGGGACAGGGGAGACCCAGTACTTC.